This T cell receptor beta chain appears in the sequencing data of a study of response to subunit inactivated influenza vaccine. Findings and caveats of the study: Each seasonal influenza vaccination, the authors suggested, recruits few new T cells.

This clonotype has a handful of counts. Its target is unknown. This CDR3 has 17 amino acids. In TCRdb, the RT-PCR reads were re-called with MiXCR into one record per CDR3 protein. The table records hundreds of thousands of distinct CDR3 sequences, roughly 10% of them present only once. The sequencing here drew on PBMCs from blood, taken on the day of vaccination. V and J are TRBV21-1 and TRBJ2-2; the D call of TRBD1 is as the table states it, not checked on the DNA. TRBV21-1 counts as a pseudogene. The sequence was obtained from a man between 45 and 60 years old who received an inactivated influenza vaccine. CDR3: CASSEEDRATNTGELFF. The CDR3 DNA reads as TGTGCCAGCAGCGAAGAGGACAGAGCCACGAACACCGGGGAGCTGTTTTTT.